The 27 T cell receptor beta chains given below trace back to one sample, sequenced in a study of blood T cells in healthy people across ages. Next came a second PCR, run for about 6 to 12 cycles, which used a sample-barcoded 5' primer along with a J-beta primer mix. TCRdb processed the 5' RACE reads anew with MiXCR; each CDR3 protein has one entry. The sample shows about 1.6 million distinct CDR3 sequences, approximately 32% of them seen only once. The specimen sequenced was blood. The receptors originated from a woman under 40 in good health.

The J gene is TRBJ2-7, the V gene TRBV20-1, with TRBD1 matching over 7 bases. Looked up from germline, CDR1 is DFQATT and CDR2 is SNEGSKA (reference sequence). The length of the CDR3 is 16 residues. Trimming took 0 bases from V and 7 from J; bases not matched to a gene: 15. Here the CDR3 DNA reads TGCAGTGCTAGAGATCAAACCCCGGGACAGTCCTGGGAGCAGTACTTC. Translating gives CSARDQTPGQSWEQYF.

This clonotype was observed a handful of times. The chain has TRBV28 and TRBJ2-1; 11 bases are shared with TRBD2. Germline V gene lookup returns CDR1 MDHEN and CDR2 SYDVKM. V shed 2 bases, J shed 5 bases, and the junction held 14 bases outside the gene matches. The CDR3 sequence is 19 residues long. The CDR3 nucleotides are TGTGCCAGCAGTTTACCCGAATCGGCTAGTAGCGGGAGGGACAATGAGCAGTTCTTC. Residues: CASSLPESASSGRDNEQFF.

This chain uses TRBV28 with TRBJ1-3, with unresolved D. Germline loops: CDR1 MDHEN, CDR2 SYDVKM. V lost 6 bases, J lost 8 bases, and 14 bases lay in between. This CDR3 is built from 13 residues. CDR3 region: CASSLTGRDTIYF. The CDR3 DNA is TGTGCCAGCAGCTTAACCGGGAGGGACACCATATATTTT.

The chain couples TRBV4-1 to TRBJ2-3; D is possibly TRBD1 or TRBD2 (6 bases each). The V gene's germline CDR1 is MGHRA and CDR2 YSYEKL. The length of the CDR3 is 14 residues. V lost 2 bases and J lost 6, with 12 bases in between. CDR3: CASSQLLGGDTQYF. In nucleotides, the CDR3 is TGCGCCAGCAGCCAATTACTAGGGGGGGATACGCAGTATTTT.

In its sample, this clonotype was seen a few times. The CDR3 here is CASRPRGDLADTQYF. CDR3 sequence (DNA): TGTGCCAGCAGGCCGCGGGGAGACCTGGCAGATACGCAGTATTTT. This chain joins TRBV12-3 or TRBV12-4 and TRBJ2-3, with D possibly TRBD2 on 6 matching bases. The CDR3 has 15 residues. Trimming took off 6 bases at V and 4 bases at J, with 17 bases between the two ends.

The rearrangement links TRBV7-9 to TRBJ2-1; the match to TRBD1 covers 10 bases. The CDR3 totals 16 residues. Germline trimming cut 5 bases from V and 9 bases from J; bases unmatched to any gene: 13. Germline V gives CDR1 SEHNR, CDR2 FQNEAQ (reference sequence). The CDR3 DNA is TGTGCCAGCAGCACAACGACAGGGGGCGCTTCTAGTGAGCAGTTCTTC. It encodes CASSTTTGGASSEQFF. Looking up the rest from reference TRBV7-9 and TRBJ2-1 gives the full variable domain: DTGVSQNPRHKITKRGQNVTFRCDPISEHNRLYWYRQTLGQGPEFLTYFQNEAQLEKSRLLSDRFSAERPKGSFSTLEIQRTEQGDSAMYLCASSTTTGGASSEQFFGPGTRLTVL.

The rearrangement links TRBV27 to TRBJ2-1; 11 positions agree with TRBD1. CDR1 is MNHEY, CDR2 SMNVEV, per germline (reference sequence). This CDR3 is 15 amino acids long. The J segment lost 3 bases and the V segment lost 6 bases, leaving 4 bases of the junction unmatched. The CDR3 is CASSHGTGGYNEQFF. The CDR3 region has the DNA TGTGCCAGCAGCCATGGGACAGGGGGCTACAATGAGCAGTTCTTC.

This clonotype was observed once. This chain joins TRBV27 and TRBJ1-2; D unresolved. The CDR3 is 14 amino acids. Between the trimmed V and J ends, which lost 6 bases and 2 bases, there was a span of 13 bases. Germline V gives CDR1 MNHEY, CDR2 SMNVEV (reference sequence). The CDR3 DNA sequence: TGTGCCAGCAGCCCGGCAGGTATAAACTATGGCTACACCTTC. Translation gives CASSPAGINYGYTF.

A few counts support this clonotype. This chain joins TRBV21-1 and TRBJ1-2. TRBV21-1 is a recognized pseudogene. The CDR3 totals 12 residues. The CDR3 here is CASSKALWGYTF. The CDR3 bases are TGTGCCAGCAGCAAAGCCCTCTGGGGCTACACCTTC.

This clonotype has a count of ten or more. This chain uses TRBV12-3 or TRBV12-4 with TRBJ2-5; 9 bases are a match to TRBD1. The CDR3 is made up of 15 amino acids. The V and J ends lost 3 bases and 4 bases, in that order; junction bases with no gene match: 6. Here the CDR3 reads CASSFGTGGLETQYF. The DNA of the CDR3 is TGTGCCAGCAGTTTCGGAACAGGGGGCTTAGAGACCCAGTACTTC.

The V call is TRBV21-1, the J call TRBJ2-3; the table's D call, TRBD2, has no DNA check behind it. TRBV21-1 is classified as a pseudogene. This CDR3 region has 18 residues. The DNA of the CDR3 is TGTGCCAGCAGCAAAGAATGGACAGGCGGGAGGGCCGCAGATACGCAGTATTTT. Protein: CASSKEWTGGRAADTQYF.

As DNA, the CDR3 is TGTGCCAGCAGTAACATCGGGACAGGGAATCCCGAAGCTTTCTTT. It translates to CASSNIGTGNPEAFF. The chain is built from TRBV6-5 and TRBJ1-1, with 9 bases identical to TRBD1. V dropped 5 bases and J dropped 8; count of bases not matched to a gene: 12. The germline CDR1 and CDR2 sequences are MNHEY and SVGAGI. The length of the CDR3 is 15 residues.

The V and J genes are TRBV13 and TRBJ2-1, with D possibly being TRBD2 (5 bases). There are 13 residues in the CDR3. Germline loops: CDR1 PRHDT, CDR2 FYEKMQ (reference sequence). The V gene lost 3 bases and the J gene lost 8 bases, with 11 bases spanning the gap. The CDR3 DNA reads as TGTGCCAGCAGCTTTGAGCTAGCCTATGAGCAGTTCTTC. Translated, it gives CASSFELAYEQFF.

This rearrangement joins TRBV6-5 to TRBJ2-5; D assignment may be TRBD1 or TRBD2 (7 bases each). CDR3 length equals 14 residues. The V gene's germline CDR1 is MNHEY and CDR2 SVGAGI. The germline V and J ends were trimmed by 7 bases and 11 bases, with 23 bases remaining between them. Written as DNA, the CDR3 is TGTGCCAGCAAAAGCGGGGAGCCCACAGGGGAGCAGTACTTC. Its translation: CASKSGEPTGEQYF.

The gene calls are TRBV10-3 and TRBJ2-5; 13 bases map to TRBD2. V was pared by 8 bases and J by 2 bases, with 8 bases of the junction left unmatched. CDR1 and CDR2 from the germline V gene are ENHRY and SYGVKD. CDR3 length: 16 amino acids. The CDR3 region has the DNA TGTGCCATCGACGGGGCACTAGCGGGGGGGCAAGAGACCCAGTACTTC. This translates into CAIDGALAGGQETQYF.

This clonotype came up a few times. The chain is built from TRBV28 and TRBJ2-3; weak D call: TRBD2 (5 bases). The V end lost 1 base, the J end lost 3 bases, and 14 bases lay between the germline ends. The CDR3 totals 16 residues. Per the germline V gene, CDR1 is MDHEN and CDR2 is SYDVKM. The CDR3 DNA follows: TGTGCCAGCAGTTTATTCGACTACCCCGAAACAGATACGCAGTATTTT. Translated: CASSLFDYPETDTQYF.

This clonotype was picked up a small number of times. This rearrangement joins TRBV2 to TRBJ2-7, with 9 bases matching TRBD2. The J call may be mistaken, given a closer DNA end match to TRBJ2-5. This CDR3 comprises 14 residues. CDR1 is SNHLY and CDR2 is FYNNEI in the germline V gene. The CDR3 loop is CASSESGGIGTQYF. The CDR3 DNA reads TGTGCCAGCAGTGAAAGCGGGGGGATTGGGACCCAGTACTTC.

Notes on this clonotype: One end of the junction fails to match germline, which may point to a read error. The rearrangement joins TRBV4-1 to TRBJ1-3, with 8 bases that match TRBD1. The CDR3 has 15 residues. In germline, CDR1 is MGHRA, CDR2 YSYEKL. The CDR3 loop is CASSHKDRESNTTYF. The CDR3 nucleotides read TGCGCCAGCAGCCATAAGGACAGGGAAAGTAACACCACATATTTT.

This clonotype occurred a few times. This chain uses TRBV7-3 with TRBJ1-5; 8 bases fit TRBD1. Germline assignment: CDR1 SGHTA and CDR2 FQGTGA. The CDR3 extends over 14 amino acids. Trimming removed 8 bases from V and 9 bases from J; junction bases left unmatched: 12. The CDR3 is CASYNPGGEGPQHF. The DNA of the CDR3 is TGTGCCAGCTATAACCCAGGGGGCGAGGGGCCCCAGCATTTT.

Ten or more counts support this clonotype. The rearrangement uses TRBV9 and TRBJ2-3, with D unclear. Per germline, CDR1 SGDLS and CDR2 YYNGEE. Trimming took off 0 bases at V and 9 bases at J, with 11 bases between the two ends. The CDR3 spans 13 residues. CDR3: CASSVDPEVTQYF. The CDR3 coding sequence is TGTGCCAGCAGCGTAGATCCGGAAGTAACGCAGTATTTT.

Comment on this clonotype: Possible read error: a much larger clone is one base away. The CDR3 region is CASSYPDDEQYF. The CDR3, as DNA: TGTGCCAGCAGTTACCCAGACGACGAGCAGTACTTC. This chain connects TRBV6-6 to TRBJ2-7; D ambiguous. The CDR3 contains 12 residues. V dropped 2 bases and J dropped 5 bases, with 7 bases sitting between them. Looked up from germline, CDR1 is MNHNY and CDR2 is SVGAGI (reference sequence).

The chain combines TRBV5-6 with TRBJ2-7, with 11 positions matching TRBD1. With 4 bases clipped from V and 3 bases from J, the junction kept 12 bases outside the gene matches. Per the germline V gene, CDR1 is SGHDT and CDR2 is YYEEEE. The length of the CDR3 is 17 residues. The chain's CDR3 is CASSLTGWTGGIYEQYF. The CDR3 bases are TGTGCCAGCAGCCTTACCGGGTGGACAGGGGGCATCTACGAGCAGTACTTC. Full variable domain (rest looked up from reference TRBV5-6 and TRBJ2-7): DAGVTQSPTHLIKTRGQQVTLRCSPKSGHDTVSWYQQALGQGPQFIFQYYEEEERQRGNFPDRFSGHQFPNYSSELNVNALLLGDSALYLCASSLTGWTGGIYEQYFGPGTRLTVT.

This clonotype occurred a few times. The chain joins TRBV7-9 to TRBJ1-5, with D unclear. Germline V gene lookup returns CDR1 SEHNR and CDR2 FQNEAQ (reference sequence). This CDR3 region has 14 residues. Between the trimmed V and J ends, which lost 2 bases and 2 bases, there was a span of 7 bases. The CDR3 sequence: CASSLNGRNQPQHF. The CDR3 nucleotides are TGTGCCAGCAGCTTAAACGGCCGCAATCAGCCCCAGCATTTT.

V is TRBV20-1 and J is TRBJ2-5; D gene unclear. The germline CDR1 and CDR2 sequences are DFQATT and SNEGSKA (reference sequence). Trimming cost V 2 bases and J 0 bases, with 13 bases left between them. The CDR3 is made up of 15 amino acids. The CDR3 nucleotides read TGCAGTGCTAGACTGGTTGCCATGTACCAAGAGACCCAGTACTTC. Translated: CSARLVAMYQETQYF.

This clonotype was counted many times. The CDR3 here is CASSIGNEQFF. In nucleotides, the CDR3 is TGTGCCAGCAGTATAGGAAATGAGCAGTTCTTC. The V call is TRBV27, the J call TRBJ2-1; D is unresolved. The CDR3 runs to 11 residues. Deletions cut 5 bases from V and 7 bases from J, with 6 bases between. Germline V lookup: CDR1 MNHEY, CDR2 SMNVEV (reference sequence).

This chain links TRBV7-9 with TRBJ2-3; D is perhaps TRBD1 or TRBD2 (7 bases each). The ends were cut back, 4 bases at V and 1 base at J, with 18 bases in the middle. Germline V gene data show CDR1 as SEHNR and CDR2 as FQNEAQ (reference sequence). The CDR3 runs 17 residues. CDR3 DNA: TGTGCCAGCAGCTCGGGACGAGCGGGACAGCGCACAGATACGCAGTATTTT. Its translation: CASSSGRAGQRTDTQYF.

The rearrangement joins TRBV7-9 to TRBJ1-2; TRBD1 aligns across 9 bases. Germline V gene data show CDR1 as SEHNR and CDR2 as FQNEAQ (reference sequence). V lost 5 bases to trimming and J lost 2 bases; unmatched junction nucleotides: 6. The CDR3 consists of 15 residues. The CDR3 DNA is TGTGCCAGCAGCACGGGGGACAGGGTGAACTATGGCTACACCTTC. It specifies CASSTGDRVNYGYTF.